Below, 11 T cell receptor beta chains from the same sample are listed, as sequenced in a study of cytomegalovirus exposure and HLA in healthy donors. This PCR relied on a set of 60 Vbeta primers and 13 Jbeta primers. TCRdb's table, derived via immunoSEQ multiplex PCR, lists solely in-frame clones and lacks some. The specimen's table records around 50,000 clones. Input material: PBMCs. The receptor source for this set is a woman between 35 and 50 years old in good health and CMV-seronegative.

The V call is TRBV5-1, the J call TRBJ1-1; 7 bases line up with TRBD1. V was clipped by 3 bases and J by 2 bases; unmatched bases: 4. Germline assignment: CDR1 SGHRS and CDR2 YFSETQ. CDR3 length: 14 amino acids. Here the CDR3 reads CASSWGQPNTEAFF. CDR3 sequence (DNA): TGCGCCAGCAGCTGGGGACAGCCTAACACTGAAGCTTTCTTT.

J is TRBJ1-5 and V is TRBV19, with TRBD1 matching over 8 bases. The germline V gene has CDR1 LNHDA and CDR2 SQIVND (reference sequence). Germline trimming cut 9 bases from V and 1 base from J; bases unmatched to any gene: 5. This CDR3 spans 14 amino acids. CDR3 DNA: TGTGCCAGCGCAACAGGGGGAAGCAATCAGCCCCAGCATTTT. It yields the protein CASATGGSNQPQHF.

A remark on this clone: The junction and the germline gene differ at one end; a read error may be behind it. The chain joins TRBV18 to TRBJ1-1, with D possibly matching TRBD1 (6 bases). This CDR3 is built from 14 residues. Germline loops: CDR1 KGHSH, CDR2 LQKENI. The CDR3 region is CASSPGNGDTEDFF. In DNA form, the CDR3 reads TGTGCCAGCTCACCAGGTAATGGGGACACTGAAGATTTCTTT.

The V gene is TRBV18, the J gene TRBJ1-2; the D gene is possibly TRBD1 (5 bases). The CDR3 runs 14 residues. Germline V gene data show CDR1 as KGHSH and CDR2 as LQKENI. Trimming stripped 2 bases from V and 8 bases from J, with 15 bases between. CDR3 loop: CASSPSGEMGGYTF. The CDR3 DNA sequence: TGTGCCAGCTCACCATCGGGGGAGATGGGGGGCTACACCTTC. Full variable domain (outside the CDR3, taken from reference TRBV18 and TRBJ1-2): NAGVMQNPRHLVRRRGQEARLRCSPMKGHSHVYWYRQLPEEGLKFMVYLQKENIIDESGMPKERFSAEFPKEGPSILRIQQVVRGDSAAYFCASSPSGEMGGYTFGSGTRLTVV.

This chain connects TRBV30 to TRBJ2-3; 14 bases match TRBD2. The CDR3 runs to 16 residues. The germline V gene encodes CDR1 GTSNPN and CDR2 SVGIG (reference sequence). The trim removed 2 bases at V and 5 bases at J, leaving 6 bases unmatched. The CDR3 region is CAWSKGTSGGGDTQYF. The CDR3, as DNA: TGTGCCTGGAGTAAAGGGACTAGCGGGGGAGGAGATACGCAGTATTTT.

This chain joins TRBV30 and TRBJ1-6; D is undetermined. CDR1 is GTSNPN and CDR2 is SVGIG in the germline V gene (reference sequence). The length of the CDR3 is 15 residues. The V end was cut by 1 base, the J end by 0 bases, with 7 bases between. CDR3: CAWSERSSYNSPLHF. The DNA for the CDR3 is TGTGCCTGGAGTGAAAGGAGCTCCTATAATTCACCCCTCCACTTT.

The rearrangement uses TRBV6-5 and TRBJ1-2; perhaps TRBD1 as D (6 bases). The CDR3 length is 14 residues. Germline CDR1 reads MNHEY; CDR2 reads SVGAGI. V was clipped by 11 bases and J by 5 bases, with 21 bases between them. The CDR3 is CAVCSLDRRYGYTF. CDR3 sequence (DNA): TGTGCCGTTTGTTCGTTGGACAGAAGATATGGCTACACCTTC.

The chain links TRBV9 to TRBJ2-7, with D possibly TRBD1 on 6 matching bases. Trimming cost V 3 bases and J 2 bases, with 12 bases left between them. CDR1 and CDR2 from the germline V gene are SGDLS and YYNGEE. The CDR3 length is 14 residues. CDR3 sequence reads: CASSALQGPYEQYF. The DNA for the CDR3 is TGTGCCAGCAGCGCGCTTCAGGGGCCCTACGAGCAGTACTTC. Full variable domain (outside the CDR3, taken from reference TRBV9 and TRBJ2-7): DSGVTQTPKHLITATGQRVTLRCSPRSGDLSVYWYQQSLDQGLQFLIQYYNGEERAKGNILERFSAQQFPDLHSELNLSSLELGDSALYFCASSALQGPYEQYFGPGTRLTVT.

The chain combines TRBV28 with TRBJ1-4; tentatively, D is TRBD1 (5 bases). With 6 bases removed from V and 8 bases from J, the gap between germline ends came to 16 bases. Germline CDR1 reads MDHEN; CDR2 reads SYDVKM. CDR3 length equals 14 residues. The CDR3 loop reads CASSSWQGGEKLFF. CDR3 coding DNA: TGTGCCAGCAGCTCCTGGCAGGGTGGAGAAAAACTGTTTTTT. Full variable domain (rest looked up from reference TRBV28 and TRBJ1-4): DVKVTQSSRYLVKRTGEKVFLECVQDMDHENMFWYRQDPGLGLRLIYFSYDVKMKEKGDIPEGYSVSREKKERFSLILESASTNQTSMYLCASSSWQGGEKLFFGSGTQLSVL.

Here the CDR3 reads CASSWGQQKDTQYF. Here the CDR3 DNA reads TGTGCCAGCAGCTGGGGACAGCAAAAAGATACGCAGTATTTT. The J gene is TRBJ2-3, the V gene TRBV5-5, with TRBD1 matching over 7 bases. This CDR3 spans 14 amino acids. Germline values: CDR1 SGHKS, CDR2 YYEKEE (reference sequence). With V trimmed by 3 bases and J by 5 bases, 6 bases remained unmatched.

The chain links TRBV11-2 to TRBJ1-1; 7 positions agree with TRBD1. With V trimmed by 4 bases and J by 0 bases, 5 bases remained unmatched. The CDR3 runs to 15 residues. Looked up from germline, CDR1 is SGHAT and CDR2 is FQNNGV. The CDR3 DNA reads TGTGCCAGCAGCTCGAGGGGGCTGATGAACACTGAAGCTTTCTTT. Residues: CASSSRGLMNTEAFF.